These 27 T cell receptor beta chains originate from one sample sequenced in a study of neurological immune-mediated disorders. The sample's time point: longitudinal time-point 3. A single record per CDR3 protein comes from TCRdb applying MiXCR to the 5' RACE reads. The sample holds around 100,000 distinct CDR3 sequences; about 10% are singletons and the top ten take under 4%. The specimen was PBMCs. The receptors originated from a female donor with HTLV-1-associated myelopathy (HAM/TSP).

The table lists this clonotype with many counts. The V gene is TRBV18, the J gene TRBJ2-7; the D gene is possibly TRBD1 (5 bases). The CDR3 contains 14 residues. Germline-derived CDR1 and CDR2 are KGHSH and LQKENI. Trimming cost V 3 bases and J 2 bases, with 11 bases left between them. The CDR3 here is CASSPVQVTYEQYF. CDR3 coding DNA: TGTGCCAGCTCACCCGTACAGGTGACCTACGAGCAGTACTTC.

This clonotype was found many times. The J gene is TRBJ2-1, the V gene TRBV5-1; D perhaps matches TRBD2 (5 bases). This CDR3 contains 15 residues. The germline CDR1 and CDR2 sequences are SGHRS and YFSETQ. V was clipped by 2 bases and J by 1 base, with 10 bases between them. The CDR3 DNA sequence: TGCGCCAGCAGCTTTCTAGCAATGTCCTACAATGAGCAGTTCTTC. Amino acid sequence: CASSFLAMSYNEQFF.

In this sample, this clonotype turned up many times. This CDR3 reads CASSPRLAGQETQYF. CDR3 nucleotides: TGTGCCAGCAGTCCTCGCCTAGCGGGGCAAGAGACCCAGTACTTC. The gene calls are TRBV12-3 or TRBV12-4 and TRBJ2-5, with 9 bases matching TRBD2. The CDR3 extends over 15 amino acids. Trimming cost V 5 bases and J 2 bases; bases outside gene matches: 6.

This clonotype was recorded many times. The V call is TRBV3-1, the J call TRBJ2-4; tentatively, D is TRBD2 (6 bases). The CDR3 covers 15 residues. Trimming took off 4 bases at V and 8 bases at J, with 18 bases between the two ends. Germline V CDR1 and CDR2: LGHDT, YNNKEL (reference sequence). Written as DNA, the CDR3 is TGTGCCAGCAGCCCCTCTGGGCTAGCGATGGACATTCAGTACTTC. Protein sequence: CASSPSGLAMDIQYF. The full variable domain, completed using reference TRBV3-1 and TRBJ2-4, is DTAVSQTPKYLVTQMGNDKSIKCEQNLGHDTMYWYKQDSKKFLKIMFSYNNKELIINETVPNRFSPKSPDKAHLNLHINSLELGDSAVYFCASSPSGLAMDIQYFGAGTRLSVL.

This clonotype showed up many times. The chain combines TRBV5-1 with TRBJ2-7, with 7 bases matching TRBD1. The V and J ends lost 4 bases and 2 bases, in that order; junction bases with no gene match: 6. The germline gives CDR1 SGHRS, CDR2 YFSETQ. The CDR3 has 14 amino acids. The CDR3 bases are TGCGCCAGCAGCCCACCGGGACAGCCCTACGAGCAGTACTTC. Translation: CASSPPGQPYEQYF.

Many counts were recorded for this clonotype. The DNA of the CDR3 is TGCAGTGCTAGCAGATCAGACCTGAACACTGAAGCTTTCTTT. It is translated as CSASRSDLNTEAFF. The genes are TRBV20-1 and TRBJ1-1; unclear D gene. The CDR3 has 14 residues. CDR1 and CDR2 (germline): DFQATT, SNEGSKA (reference sequence). Trimming removed 3 bases from V and 0 bases from J, with 11 bases in between.

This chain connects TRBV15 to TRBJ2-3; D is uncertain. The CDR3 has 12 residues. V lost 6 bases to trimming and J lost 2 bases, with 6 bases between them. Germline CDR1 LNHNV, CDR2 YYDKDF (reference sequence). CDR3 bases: TGTGCCACCAGTCCAACCACAGATACGCAGTATTTT. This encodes CATSPTTDTQYF.

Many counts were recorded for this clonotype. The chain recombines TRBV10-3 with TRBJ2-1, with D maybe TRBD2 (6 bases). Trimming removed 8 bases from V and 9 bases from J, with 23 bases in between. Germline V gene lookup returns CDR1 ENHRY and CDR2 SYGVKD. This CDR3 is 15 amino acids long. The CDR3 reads CAIRHVSGRPGEQFF. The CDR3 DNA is TGTGCCATCCGACATGTTAGCGGCCGACCCGGTGAGCAGTTCTTC.

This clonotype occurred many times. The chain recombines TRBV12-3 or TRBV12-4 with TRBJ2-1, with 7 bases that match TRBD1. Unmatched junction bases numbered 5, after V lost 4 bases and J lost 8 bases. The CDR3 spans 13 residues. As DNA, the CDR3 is TGTGCCAGCAGTTATGGACAGGCCTATGAGCAGTTCTTC. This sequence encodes CASSYGQAYEQFF.

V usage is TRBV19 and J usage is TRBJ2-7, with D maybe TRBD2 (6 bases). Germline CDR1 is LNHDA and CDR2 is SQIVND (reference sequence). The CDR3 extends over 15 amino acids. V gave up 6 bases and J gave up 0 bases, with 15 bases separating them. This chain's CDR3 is CASSFGSRSSYEQYF. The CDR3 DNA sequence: TGTGCCAGTAGCTTCGGGAGCCGGAGCTCCTACGAGCAGTACTTC.

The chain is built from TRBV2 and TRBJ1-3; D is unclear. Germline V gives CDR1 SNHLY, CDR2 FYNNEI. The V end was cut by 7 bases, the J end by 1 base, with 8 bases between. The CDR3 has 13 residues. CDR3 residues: CASIPGSGNTIYF. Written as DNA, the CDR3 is TGTGCCAGCATTCCAGGTTCTGGAAACACCATATATTTT.

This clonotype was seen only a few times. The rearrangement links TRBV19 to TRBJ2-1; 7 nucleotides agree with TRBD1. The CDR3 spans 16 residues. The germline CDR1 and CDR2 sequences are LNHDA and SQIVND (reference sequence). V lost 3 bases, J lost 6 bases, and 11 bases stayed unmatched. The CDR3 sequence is CASSIKKTDRSNEQFF. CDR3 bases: TGTGCCAGTAGTATCAAAAAGACGGACAGGAGCAATGAGCAGTTCTTC.

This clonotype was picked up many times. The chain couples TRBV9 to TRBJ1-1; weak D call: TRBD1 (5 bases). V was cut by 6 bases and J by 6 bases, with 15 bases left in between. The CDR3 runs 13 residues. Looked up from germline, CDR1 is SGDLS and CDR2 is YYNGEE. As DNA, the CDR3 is TGTGCCAGCAACCCAGGGTGGGGGTCTGAAGCTTTCTTT. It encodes CASNPGWGSEAFF.

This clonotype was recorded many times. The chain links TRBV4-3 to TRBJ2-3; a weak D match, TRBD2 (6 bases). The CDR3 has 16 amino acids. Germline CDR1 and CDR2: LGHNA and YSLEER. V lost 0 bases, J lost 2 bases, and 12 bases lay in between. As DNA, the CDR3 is TGCGCCAGCAGCCAAGAACGGGAGCCCTTCACAGATACGCAGTATTTT. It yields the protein CASSQEREPFTDTQYF.

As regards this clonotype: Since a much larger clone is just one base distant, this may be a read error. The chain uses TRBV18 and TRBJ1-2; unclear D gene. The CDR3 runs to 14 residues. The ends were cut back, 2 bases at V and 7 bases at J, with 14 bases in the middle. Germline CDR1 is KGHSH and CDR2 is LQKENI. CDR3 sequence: CASSPGRQCGGYTF. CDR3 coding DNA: TGTGCCAGCTCACCAGGACGGCAGTGTGGTGGCTACACCTTC.

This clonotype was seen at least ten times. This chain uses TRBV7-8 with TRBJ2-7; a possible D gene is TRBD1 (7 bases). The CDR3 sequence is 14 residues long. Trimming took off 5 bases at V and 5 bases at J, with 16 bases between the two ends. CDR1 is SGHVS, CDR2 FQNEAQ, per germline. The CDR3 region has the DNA TGTGCCAGCAGCCCAAGGGGGGACAGCAACGAGCAGTACTTC. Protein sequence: CASSPRGDSNEQYF.

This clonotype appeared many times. The DNA of the CDR3 is TGCGCCAGCAGCTTGGGGGGTCAACAAGAGACCCAGTACTTC. Protein product: CASSLGGQQETQYF. The rearrangement joins TRBV5-1 to TRBJ2-5; no definite D call. CDR3 length: 14 amino acids. CDR1 and CDR2 from the germline V gene are SGHRS and YFSETQ. Between the trimmed V and J ends, which lost 0 bases and 2 bases, there was a span of 8 bases.

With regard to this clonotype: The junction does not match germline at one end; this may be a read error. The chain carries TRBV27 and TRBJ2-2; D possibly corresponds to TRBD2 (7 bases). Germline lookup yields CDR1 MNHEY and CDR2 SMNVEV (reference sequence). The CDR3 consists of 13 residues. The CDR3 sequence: CASSWGGTVELFF. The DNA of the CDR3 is TGTGCCAGTAGTTGGGGGGGCACCGTGGAGCTTTTTTTT.

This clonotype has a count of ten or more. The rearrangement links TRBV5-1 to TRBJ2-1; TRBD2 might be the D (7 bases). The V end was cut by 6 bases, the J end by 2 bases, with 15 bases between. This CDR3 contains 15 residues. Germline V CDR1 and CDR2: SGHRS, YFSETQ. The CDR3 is CASKERGGAYNEQFF. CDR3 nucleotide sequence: TGCGCCAGCAAAGAAAGGGGGGGGGCCTACAATGAGCAGTTCTTC.

CDR3 amino acids: CASSPPLLMTPTQYF. The DNA for the CDR3 is TGTGCCAGCAGTCCCCCACTGCTTATGACACCTACGCAGTATTTT. The chain recombines TRBV12-3 or TRBV12-4 with TRBJ2-3; no firm D call. V lost 5 bases, J lost 8 bases, and 20 bases lay in between. The CDR3 contains 15 residues.

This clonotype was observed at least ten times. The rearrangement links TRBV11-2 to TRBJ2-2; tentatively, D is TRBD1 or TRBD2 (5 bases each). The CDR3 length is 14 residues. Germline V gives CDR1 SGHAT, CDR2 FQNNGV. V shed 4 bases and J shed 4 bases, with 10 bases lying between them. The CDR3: CASSSPGTTGELFF. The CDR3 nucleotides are TGTGCCAGCAGCTCCCCAGGGACCACCGGGGAGCTGTTTTTT.

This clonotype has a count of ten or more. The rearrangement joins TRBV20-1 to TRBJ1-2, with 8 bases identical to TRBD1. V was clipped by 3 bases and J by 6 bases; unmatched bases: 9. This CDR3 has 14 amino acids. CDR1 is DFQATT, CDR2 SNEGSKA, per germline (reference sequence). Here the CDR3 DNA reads TGCAGTGCTAGTGAACCGCAGGGGGCAAATGGCTACACCTTC. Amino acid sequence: CSASEPQGANGYTF.

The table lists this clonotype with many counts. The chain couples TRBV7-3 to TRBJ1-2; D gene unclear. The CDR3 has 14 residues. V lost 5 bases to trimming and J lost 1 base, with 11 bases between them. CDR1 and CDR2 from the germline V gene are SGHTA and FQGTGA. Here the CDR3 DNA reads TGTGCCAGCAGCCCCGGCCCGCTTAACTATGGCTACACCTTC. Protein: CASSPGPLNYGYTF.

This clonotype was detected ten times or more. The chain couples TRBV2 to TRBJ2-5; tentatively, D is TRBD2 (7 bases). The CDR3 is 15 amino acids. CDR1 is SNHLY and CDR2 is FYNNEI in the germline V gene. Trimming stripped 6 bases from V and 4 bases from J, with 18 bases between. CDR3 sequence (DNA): TGTGCCAGCAGCCTGTCCCGCGGGGGCTTAGAGACCCAGTACTTC. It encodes CASSLSRGGLETQYF.

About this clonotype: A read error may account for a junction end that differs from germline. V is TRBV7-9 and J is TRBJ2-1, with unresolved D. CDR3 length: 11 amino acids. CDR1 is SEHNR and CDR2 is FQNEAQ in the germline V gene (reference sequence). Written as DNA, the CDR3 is TGTGCCAGCAGCTTAGATCGGGCCATCCTCTTC. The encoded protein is CASSLDRAILF.

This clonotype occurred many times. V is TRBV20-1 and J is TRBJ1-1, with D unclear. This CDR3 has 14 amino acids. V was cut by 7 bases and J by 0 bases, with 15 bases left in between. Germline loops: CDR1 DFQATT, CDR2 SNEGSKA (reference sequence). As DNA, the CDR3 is TGCAGTGTACCAAGACCGCCCTTGAACACTGAAGCTTTCTTT. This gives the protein CSVPRPPLNTEAFF.

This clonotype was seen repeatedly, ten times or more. The chain's CDR3 is CASSRSSLEAFF. Here the CDR3 DNA reads TGTGCCAGCAGCCGTTCGTCCCTTGAAGCTTTCTTT. The chain links TRBV7-9 to TRBJ1-1; D call uncertain. This CDR3 spans 12 amino acids. Germline V gene sequence: CDR1 SEHNR, CDR2 FQNEAQ (reference sequence). The V end lost 5 bases, the J end lost 7 bases, and 11 bases lay between the germline ends.